This T cell receptor beta chain came from a study of shared clonotypes between healthy human individuals. Findings and limits, study-wide: Non-shared clonotypes had lower generation probabilities than clonotypes shared by all four sorted-subset donors.

Concerning this clone itself: Its antigen is still unknown.

Healthy adults negative for HIV, lacking recent acute infections or vaccinations, served as donors. Trimming pared 0 bases from V and 1 base from J, leaving 6 bases between. The CDR3 contains 15 residues. Germline CDR1 is MNHEY and CDR2 is SVGAGI. Approximately 30,000 T cell genomes (about 210 ng DNA) went into each sorted-subset replicate. Clones were sequenced by immunoSEQ multiplex PCR, and TCRdb holds only the in-frame ones, with some missing. Of 2 million to 3 million clones in the sample, over 85% are singletons; the top ten hold 0.36%. This sequence was found in a man aged 18 to 30 in good health. Some clones in this sample may be carry-over from other donors' samples. The genes are TRBV6-5 and TRBJ2-2; D remains unclear. The sample consisted of naive CD4+ T cells from PBMCs. Subset given: CD45RA+ positively selected. This CDR3 is CASSYSFMNTGELFF. CDR3 DNA sequence: TGTGCCAGCAGTTACTCGTTCATGAACACCGGGGAGCTGTTTTTT.